In this sample, the clone carrying this T cell receptor beta chain turned up a few times. The antigen is not known. TCR alpha and TCR beta cDNA libraries carrying sample barcodes and UMIs were produced by 5'RACE using constant-segment primers. TCRdb re-called the 5' RACE reads through MiXCR, storing one row per CDR3 protein. The data show 450,000 or so distinct CDR3 sequences, roughly 25% seen once. The sample belongs to a study of T-cell memory formation after mild COVID-19. Study-level information: Clusters of TCRs were largely donor specific. Whole-study findings and limits: Most CD4+ clones that shrank were in CM and EM, while CD8+ ones turned up in EMRA. Some responding clones appeared in pre-infection memory, suggesting cross-reactive memory joined.

What was sequenced was PBMCs or a T cell subset sorted from them (not recorded which). The sequence was obtained from an adult woman who had mild COVID-19 (a few samples of this study predate the infection). Cell type and time point are not known.

CDR3 DNA sequence: TGTGCCAGCTCACGCTCCCAGGCGGAGACCCAGTACTTC. Protein sequence: CASSRSQAETQYF. The chain recombines TRBV18 with TRBJ2-5, with D uncertain. Trimming shortened V by 4 bases and J by 5 bases, and 11 bases separated the two germline ends. The CDR3 is 13 residues long. Germline V gene lookup returns CDR1 KGHSH and CDR2 LQKENI.